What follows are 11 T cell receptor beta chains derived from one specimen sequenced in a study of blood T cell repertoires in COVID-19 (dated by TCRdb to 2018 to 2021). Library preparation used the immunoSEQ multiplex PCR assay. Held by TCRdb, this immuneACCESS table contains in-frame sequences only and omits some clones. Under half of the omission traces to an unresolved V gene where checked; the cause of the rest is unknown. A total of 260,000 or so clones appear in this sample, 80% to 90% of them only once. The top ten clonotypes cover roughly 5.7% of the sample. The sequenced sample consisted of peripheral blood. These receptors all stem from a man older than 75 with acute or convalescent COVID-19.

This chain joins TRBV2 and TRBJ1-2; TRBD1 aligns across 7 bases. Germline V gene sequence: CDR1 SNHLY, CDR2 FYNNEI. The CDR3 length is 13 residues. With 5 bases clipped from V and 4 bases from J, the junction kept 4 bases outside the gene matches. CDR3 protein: CASSRDSSYGYTF. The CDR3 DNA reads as TGTGCCAGCAGTCGGGACAGCAGCTATGGCTACACCTTC.

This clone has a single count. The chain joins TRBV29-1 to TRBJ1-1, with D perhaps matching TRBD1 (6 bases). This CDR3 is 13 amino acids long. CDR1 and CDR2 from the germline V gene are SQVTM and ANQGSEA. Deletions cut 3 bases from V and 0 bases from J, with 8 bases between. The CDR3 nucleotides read TGCAGCGTTGACAGGGGCCTGAACACTGAAGCTTTCTTT. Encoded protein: CSVDRGLNTEAFF.

The CDR3 protein is CASEHGTSGQSSYNEQFF. As DNA, the CDR3 is TGCGCCAGCGAACACGGGACTAGCGGGCAAAGCTCCTACAATGAGCAGTTCTTC. The V gene is TRBV10-1, the J gene TRBJ2-1, with TRBD2 matching over 12 bases. The CDR3 contains 18 residues. J lost 0 bases, V lost 8 bases, and 11 bases had no gene match. Germline V gene data show CDR1 as WNHNN and CDR2 as SYGVQD (reference sequence).

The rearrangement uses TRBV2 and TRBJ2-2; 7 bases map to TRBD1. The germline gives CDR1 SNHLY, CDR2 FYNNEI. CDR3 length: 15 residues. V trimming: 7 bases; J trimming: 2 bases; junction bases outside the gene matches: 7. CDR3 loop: CASNSGQSNTGELFF. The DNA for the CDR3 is TGTGCCAGCAACTCGGGACAGTCAAACACCGGGGAGCTGTTTTTT.

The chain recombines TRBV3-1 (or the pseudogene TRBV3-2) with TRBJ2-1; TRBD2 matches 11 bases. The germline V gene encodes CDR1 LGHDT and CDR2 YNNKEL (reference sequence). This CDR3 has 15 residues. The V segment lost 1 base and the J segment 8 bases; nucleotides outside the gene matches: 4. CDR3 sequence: CASSQGLAGRHEQFF. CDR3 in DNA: TGTGCCAGCAGCCAAGGACTAGCGGGAAGGCATGAGCAGTTCTTC.

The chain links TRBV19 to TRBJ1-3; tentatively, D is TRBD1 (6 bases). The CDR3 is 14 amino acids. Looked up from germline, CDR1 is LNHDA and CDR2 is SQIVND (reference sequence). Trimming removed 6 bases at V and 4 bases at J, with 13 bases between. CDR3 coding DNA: TGTGCCAGTAGCGTGACAGGCGTGGGAAACACCATATATTTT. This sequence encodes CASSVTGVGNTIYF.

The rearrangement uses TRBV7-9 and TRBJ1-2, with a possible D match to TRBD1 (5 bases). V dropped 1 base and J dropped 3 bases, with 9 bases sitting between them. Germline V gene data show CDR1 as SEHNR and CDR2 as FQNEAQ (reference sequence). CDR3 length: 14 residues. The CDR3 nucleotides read TGTGCCAGCAGCTTAGTCGGGGGTGACTATGGCTACACCTTC. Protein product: CASSLVGGDYGYTF.

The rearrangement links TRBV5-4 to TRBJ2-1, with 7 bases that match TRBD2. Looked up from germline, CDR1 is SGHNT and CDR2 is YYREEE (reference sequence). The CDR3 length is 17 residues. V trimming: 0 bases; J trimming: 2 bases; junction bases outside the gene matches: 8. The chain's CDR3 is CASSLDGRLAAYNEQFF. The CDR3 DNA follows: TGTGCCAGCAGCTTGGACGGGCGGCTAGCGGCCTACAATGAGCAGTTCTTC.

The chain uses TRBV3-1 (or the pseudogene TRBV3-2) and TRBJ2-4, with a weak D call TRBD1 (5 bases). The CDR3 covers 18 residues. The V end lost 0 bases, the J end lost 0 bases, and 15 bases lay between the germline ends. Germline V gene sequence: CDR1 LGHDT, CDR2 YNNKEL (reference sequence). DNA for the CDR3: TGTGCCAGCAGCCAAGAGATACAGGACCAACTAGCCAAAAACATTCAGTACTTC. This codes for CASSQEIQDQLAKNIQYF.

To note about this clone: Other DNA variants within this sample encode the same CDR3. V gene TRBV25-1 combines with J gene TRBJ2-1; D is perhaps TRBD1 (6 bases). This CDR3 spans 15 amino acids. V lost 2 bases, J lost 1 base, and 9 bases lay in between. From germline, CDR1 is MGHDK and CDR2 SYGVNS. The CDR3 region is CASSEGGPSYNEQFF. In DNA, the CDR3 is TGTGCCAGCAGTGAAGGGGGCCCGTCCTACAATGAGCAGTTCTTC.

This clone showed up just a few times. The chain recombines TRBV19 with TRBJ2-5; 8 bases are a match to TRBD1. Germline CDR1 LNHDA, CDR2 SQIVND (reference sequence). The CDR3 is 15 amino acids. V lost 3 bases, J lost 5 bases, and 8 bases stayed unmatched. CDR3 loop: CASSIVQGAAETQYF. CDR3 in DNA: TGTGCCAGTAGTATCGTCCAGGGGGCAGCGGAGACCCAGTACTTC.